The 10 T cell receptor beta chains below come from one sample, sequenced in a study of blood T cells in healthy people across ages (dated by TCRdb to between 2015 and 2016). Library creation used 5' RACE. Instrument on record: Illumina HiSeq 2500. A second PCR of about 7 to 12 cycles was performed with a sample-barcoded 5' primer and a J-beta primer mix. In TCRdb, the public reads were trimmed at Q25 with fastp and aligned with MiXCR, with productive beta chains retained. For every CDR3 protein sequence, its rows merge into one entry that carries the most common genes and DNA. For this sample the table gives approximately 1,100,000 distinct CDR3 sequences, of which 40% to 55% were detected only once. Jointly, the top ten make up approximately 19% of the sample. Material: blood. These receptors all stem from a woman aged 55-69 years in good health.

The CDR3 loop reads CASSDPAGGLLHEQYF. The CDR3 region has the DNA TGCGCCAGCAGTGACCCAGCGGGAGGGTTGCTTCACGAGCAGTACTTC. The chain carries TRBV10-2 and TRBJ2-7, with 10 nucleotides matching TRBD2. The junction had 10 bases not matched to a gene; V was cut back by 3 bases and J by 5 bases. This CDR3 has 16 residues. Germline-derived CDR1 and CDR2 are WSHSY and SAAADI.

The chain has TRBV11-1 and TRBJ2-1; tentatively, D is TRBD2 (5 bases). The V end was cut by 5 bases, the J end by 9 bases, with 14 bases between. The CDR3 runs to 13 residues. CDR1 is SGHAT and CDR2 is FQDESV in the germline V gene (reference sequence). The DNA for the CDR3 is TGTGCCAGCAGCCCCCGGAGGACGAGTGAGCAGTTCTTC. As protein: CASSPRRTSEQFF.

Here the CDR3 reads CASSRKQGAIGGYTF. Here the CDR3 DNA reads TGTGCCAGCTCGAGGAAGCAGGGGGCGATCGGTGGCTACACCTTC. This chain connects TRBV2 to TRBJ1-2; TRBD1 aligns across 8 bases. V shed 8 bases and J 7 bases; nucleotides not matched to a gene: 15. Germline V gene sequence: CDR1 SNHLY, CDR2 FYNNEI. This CDR3 is 15 amino acids long.

This chain joins TRBV2 and TRBJ2-5; 8 nucleotides align to TRBD1. In germline, CDR1 is SNHLY, CDR2 FYNNEI. This CDR3 has 14 residues. V trimming: 4 bases; J trimming: 5 bases; junction bases outside the gene matches: 6. The CDR3 protein is CASSARTGKETQYF. The CDR3 DNA reads as TGTGCCAGCAGTGCCCGGACAGGGAAGGAGACCCAGTACTTC. Variable domain in full (rest from reference TRBV2 and TRBJ2-5): EPEVTQTPSHQVTQMGQEVILRCVPISNHLYFYWYRQILGQKVEFLVSFYNNEISEKSEIFDDQFSVERPDGSNFTLKIRSTKLEDSAMYFCASSARTGKETQYFGPGTRLLVL.

This clonotype showed up just a few times. The chain joins TRBV20-1 to TRBJ2-3; D unresolved. This CDR3 is built from 14 residues. V lost 3 bases and J 4 bases, leaving 14 bases between the germline ends. Germline lookup yields CDR1 DFQATT and CDR2 SNEGSKA (reference sequence). CDR3 nucleotide sequence: TGCAGTGCTAGTCGTCTCGGTTTTGCAGATACGCAGTATTTT. This translates into CSASRLGFADTQYF.

As concerns this clonotype: The junction and the germline gene differ at one end; a read error may be behind it. This chain links TRBV5-1 with TRBJ2-1; TRBD2 matches at 13 bases. Germline lookup yields CDR1 SGHRS and CDR2 YFSETQ. The CDR3 contains 19 residues. Here the CDR3 DNA reads TGCGCCAGCAGCTTGGGAGTACTAGCGGGAGGGCAAGTCTACAATGAGCAGTTATTC. This gives the protein CASSLGVLAGGQVYNEQLF.

The chain combines TRBV6-2 or TRBV6-3 with TRBJ1-1; 7 nucleotides align to TRBD1. The V gene's germline CDR1 is MNHEY and CDR2 SVGEGT. Trimming cost V 6 bases and J 11 bases; bases outside gene matches: 12. This CDR3 has 13 amino acids. The CDR3 nucleotides are TGTGCCAGCAGCCAAGGGGAGACAGGGACGGCTTTCTTT. Translated: CASSQGETGTAFF.

This chain connects TRBV2 to TRBJ1-2; perhaps TRBD1 as D (6 bases). Germline CDR1 reads SNHLY; CDR2 reads FYNNEI. V lost 6 bases and J 3 bases, leaving 17 bases between the germline ends. The CDR3 runs to 15 residues. CDR3 in amino acids: CASSFTGTSDYGYTF. As DNA, the CDR3 is TGTGCCAGCAGCTTCACCGGGACATCCGACTATGGCTACACCTTC.

The chain carries TRBV20-1 and TRBJ2-1; weak D call: TRBD1 (5 bases). Germline V gene lookup returns CDR1 DFQATT and CDR2 SNEGSKA (reference sequence). The V gene lost 0 bases and the J gene lost 0 bases, with 9 bases spanning the gap. There are 15 residues in the CDR3. The CDR3 is CSARDQGYSYNEQFF. The CDR3 DNA reads TGCAGTGCTAGAGATCAGGGTTACTCCTACAATGAGCAGTTCTTC.

The chain joins TRBV5-1 to TRBJ2-4; the match to TRBD1 covers 9 bases. CDR1 is SGHRS and CDR2 is YFSETQ in the germline V gene. Trimming cost V 4 bases and J 9 bases; bases outside gene matches: 8. This CDR3 region has 14 residues. The CDR3 sequence: CASSVGDRVGIQYF. The CDR3 region has the DNA TGCGCCAGCAGCGTGGGGGACAGGGTTGGCATTCAGTACTTC.